A single sample gave rise to the 31 T cell receptor beta chains below, sequenced in a study of patients and donors after allogeneic stem cell transplantation. TCRdb redid the calling of the RT-PCR reads with MiXCR, one entry per CDR3 protein. This table has 80,000 to 90,000 distinct CDR3 sequences, 48% appearing once. The sequenced sample consisted of blood, either unsorted or a sorted T cell fraction (not recorded which). The receptor source for this set is a human donor who was either an allogeneic HSCT recipient or a stem cell or donor lymphocyte infusion donor (not recorded which). It is not recorded whose cells these are; they may come from a transplant donor.

In nucleotides, the CDR3 is TGCAGCGGTGGACAGGGGAGGACTGAAGCTTTCTTT. This codes for CSGGQGRTEAFF. This chain uses TRBV29-1 with TRBJ1-1; 9 bases are a match to TRBD1. The trim removed 7 bases at V and 5 bases at J, leaving 5 bases unmatched. Germline loops: CDR1 SQVTM, CDR2 ANQGSEA. The CDR3 sequence is 12 residues long.

V is TRBV7-2 and J is TRBJ1-2; the D gene is possibly TRBD1 (5 bases). V was clipped by 5 bases and J by 12 bases, with 28 bases between them. The CDR3 has 16 amino acids. Germline values: CDR1 SGHTA, CDR2 FQGNSA. CDR3 in amino acids: CASSPRAGGTGGLDTF. CDR3 in DNA: TGTGCCAGCAGCCCTAGAGCGGGGGGTACAGGAGGACTTGACACCTTC.

The chain joins TRBV20-1 to TRBJ1-5, with 10 bases identical to TRBD1. Germline V lookup: CDR1 DFQATT, CDR2 SNEGSKA (reference sequence). The CDR3 length is 13 residues. V dropped 5 bases and J dropped 6; count of bases not matched to a gene: 4. The CDR3 is CSASDRGRQPQHF. The CDR3 region has the DNA TGCAGTGCTTCTGACAGGGGGCGTCAGCCCCAGCATTTT.

This chain uses TRBV29-1 with TRBJ1-1; D possibly corresponds to TRBD1 (5 bases). The V and J ends lost 6 bases and 2 bases respectively, with 13 bases between them. Germline V gene data show CDR1 as SQVTM and CDR2 as ANQGSEA. The CDR3 has 13 amino acids. The CDR3 loop reads CSVGAGPNTEAFF. CDR3 sequence (DNA): TGCAGCGTAGGCGCGGGGCCAAACACTGAAGCTTTCTTT.

This clonotype has more than one count but fewer than ten. The chain is built from TRBV29-1 and TRBJ1-3, with 12 bases lining up with TRBD1. Germline CDR1 is SQVTM and CDR2 is ANQGSEA. Trimming took 4 bases from V and 2 from J; bases not matched to a gene: 18. This CDR3 is built from 20 residues. CDR3 DNA sequence: TGCAGCGTTGCTGGGGTACCGGGACAGGGGGCGAAGGGGACTGGAAACACCATATATTTT. This codes for CSVAGVPGQGAKGTGNTIYF.

The chain recombines TRBV13 with TRBJ1-4; D is possibly TRBD1 (6 bases). In germline, CDR1 is PRHDT, CDR2 FYEKMQ (reference sequence). Trimming stripped 6 bases from V and 4 bases from J, with 18 bases between. The CDR3 covers 16 residues. This CDR3 is CASSLAGGAYNEKLFF. Here the CDR3 DNA reads TGTGCCAGCAGTTTGGCCGGGGGGGCCTATAATGAAAAACTGTTTTTT.

The CDR3 here is CASSQSRRGYGYTF. Here the CDR3 DNA reads TGTGCCAGCAGTCAATCCAGAAGAGGCTATGGCTACACCTTC. This chain links TRBV6-5 with TRBJ1-2; D unresolved. Germline CDR1 reads MNHEY; CDR2 reads SVGAGI. Trimming removed 5 bases at V and 4 bases at J, with 14 bases between. The CDR3 has 14 residues.

This clonotype turned up a few times. The rearrangement joins TRBV12-3 or TRBV12-4 to TRBJ1-5; D not certain. V lost 7 bases and J lost 6, with 16 bases in between. CDR3 length: 14 residues. CDR3 DNA: TGTGCCAGCACCCCAAGGATAGGCTCTCAGCCCCAGCATTTT. It codes for CASTPRIGSQPQHF.

The V and J genes are TRBV12-3 or TRBV12-4 and TRBJ2-5; D may be TRBD1 (5 bases). This CDR3 comprises 16 residues. V dropped 5 bases and J dropped 2 bases, with 18 bases sitting between them. The CDR3 coding sequence is TGTGCCAGCAGTCAAGGTCCCAGGGCGGAACAAGAGACCCAGTACTTC. This sequence encodes CASSQGPRAEQETQYF.

The chain has TRBV20-1 and TRBJ1-5, with TRBD1 as a possible D gene (5 bases). This CDR3 comprises 16 residues. The germline V gene encodes CDR1 DFQATT and CDR2 SNEGSKA (reference sequence). V lost 3 bases, J lost 0 bases, and 15 bases lay in between. This chain's CDR3 is CSASPMTAYSNQPQHF. The CDR3 DNA reads TGCAGTGCTAGCCCGATGACAGCTTATAGCAATCAGCCCCAGCATTTT.

The chain employs TRBV29-1 and TRBJ1-1; 7 bases map to TRBD1. Germline lookup yields CDR1 SQVTM and CDR2 ANQGSEA. V trimming: 0 bases; J trimming: 2 bases; junction bases outside the gene matches: 6. The CDR3 is made up of 15 amino acids. This CDR3 is CSVEELAGGNTEAFF. The CDR3 DNA reads as TGCAGCGTTGAAGAGCTGGCAGGGGGTAACACTGAAGCTTTCTTT.

V usage is TRBV20-1 and J usage is TRBJ1-2, with D unclear. The CDR3 runs to 14 residues. V was cut by 6 bases and J by 4 bases, with 18 bases left in between. Germline V lookup: CDR1 DFQATT, CDR2 SNEGSKA (reference sequence). This CDR3 is CSAPPTQKIYGYTF. The DNA for the CDR3 is TGCAGTGCCCCGCCTACCCAGAAGATCTATGGCTACACCTTC.

The rearrangement joins TRBV3-2 to TRBJ2-6; TRBD2, as called in the table, went unchecked against the DNA. TRBV3-2 is a listed pseudogene. The CDR3 has 18 amino acids. In DNA, the CDR3 is TGTGCCAGCAGCCAGCCTAGAGGGACAGAGTCTGGGGCCAACGTCCTGACTTTC. This gives the protein CASSQPRGTESGANVLTF.

The CDR3 region is CASSQSVGQPQHF. DNA for the CDR3: TGCGCCAGCAGCCAATCCGTGGGTCAGCCCCAGCATTTT. The rearrangement joins TRBV4-1 to TRBJ1-5; D gene uncertain. V was shortened by 2 bases and J by 6 bases, with 8 bases between the two germline ends. Germline V lookup: CDR1 MGHRA, CDR2 YSYEKL. The CDR3 length is 13 residues.

The table lists this clonotype with a few counts. The V call is TRBV3-1, the J call TRBJ1-5; D gene unclear. V lost 0 bases to trimming and J lost 9 bases, with 6 bases between them. Germline CDR1 reads LGHDT; CDR2 reads YNNKEL (reference sequence). There are 12 residues in the CDR3. The CDR3 protein is CASSQDIGPQHF. As DNA, the CDR3 is TGTGCCAGCAGCCAAGATATCGGGCCCCAGCATTTT.

This clonotype has only a few counts. The chain links TRBV3-1 to TRBJ1-1; no clear D gene. Between the trimmed V and J ends, which lost 1 base and 11 bases, there was a span of 8 bases. There are 11 residues in the CDR3. Germline V gene data show CDR1 as LGHDT and CDR2 as YNNKEL (reference sequence). CDR3 bases: TGTGCCAGCAGCCAAGGGACCTTGGCTTTCTTT. This encodes CASSQGTLAFF.

This clonotype showed up just a few times. The genes are TRBV12-3 or TRBV12-4 and TRBJ1-3; D is undetermined. The V end was cut by 7 bases, the J end by 0 bases, with 16 bases between. The CDR3 consists of 16 residues. The CDR3 sequence is CASNPVTPYSGNTIYF. CDR3 DNA sequence: TGTGCCAGCAACCCTGTGACGCCCTACTCTGGAAACACCATATATTTT.

This clonotype was observed many times. The chain is built from TRBV12-3 or TRBV12-4 and TRBJ1-5; unclear D gene. This CDR3 has 13 amino acids. V was clipped by 4 bases and J by 2 bases, with 6 bases between them. As DNA, the CDR3 is TGTGCCAGCAGTTCAAGTGGCAATCAGCCCCAGCATTTT. Residues: CASSSSGNQPQHF.

This chain uses TRBV27 with TRBJ2-7; D is uncertain. Germline lookup yields CDR1 MNHEY and CDR2 SMNVEV (reference sequence). CDR3 length equals 15 residues. V lost 8 bases, J lost 3 bases, and 20 bases lay in between. The CDR3: CASRKGSESLYEQYF. For the CDR3, the DNA is TGTGCCAGCCGCAAGGGAAGTGAATCCCTCTACGAGCAGTACTTC.

The chain joins TRBV7-9 to TRBJ1-2, with unresolved D. The CDR3 loop spans 13 amino acids. From germline, CDR1 is SEHNR and CDR2 FQNEAQ (reference sequence). Trimming took 3 bases from V and 7 from J, leaving 12 bases between them. CDR3: CASSFEGLGGYTF. CDR3 nucleotides: TGTGCCAGCAGCTTTGAGGGTTTGGGTGGCTACACCTTC.

This clonotype was detected only a few times. This rearrangement joins TRBV6-5 to TRBJ1-1; D gene uncertain. Per the germline V gene, CDR1 is MNHEY and CDR2 is SVGAGI. The V end was cut by 4 bases, the J end by 2 bases, with 20 bases between. The CDR3 runs to 17 residues. CDR3 coding DNA: TGTGCCAGCAGTTCTAAGCGGAACAACATCCTCAACACTGAAGCTTTCTTT. This translates into CASSSKRNNILNTEAFF.

This chain joins TRBV2 and TRBJ2-1, with 7 bases matching TRBD2. CDR3 length: 13 amino acids. V shed 7 bases, J shed 4 bases, and the junction held 4 bases outside the gene matches. Germline V gene data show CDR1 as SNHLY and CDR2 as FYNNEI. The CDR3 protein is CASISGGYNEQFF. The CDR3 DNA sequence: TGTGCCAGCATATCGGGGGGATACAATGAGCAGTTCTTC. Full variable domain (missing parts from reference TRBV2 and TRBJ2-1): EPEVTQTPSHQVTQMGQEVILRCVPISNHLYFYWYRQILGQKVEFLVSFYNNEISEKSEIFDDQFSVERPDGSNFTLKIRSTKLEDSAMYFCASISGGYNEQFFGPGTRLTVL.

Comment on this clonotype: Germline and junction disagree at one end, which may indicate a read error. J is TRBJ1-5 and V is TRBV20-1, with 8 bases fitting TRBD1. Germline V CDR1 and CDR2: DFQATT, SNEGSKA (reference sequence). CDR3 length: 12 residues. The CDR3 spells CSATGGNQPQHF. The CDR3 coding sequence is TGTAGTGCTACAGGGGGAAATCAGCCCCAGCATTTT.

This sequence joins TRBV7-2 and TRBJ1-4; D remains ambiguous. CDR3 size: 13 residues. In germline, CDR1 is SGHTA, CDR2 FQGNSA. V was trimmed by 5 bases and J by 6 bases, leaving 10 bases between them. CDR3 sequence: CASSLKPHEKLFF. The CDR3 DNA follows: TGTGCCAGCAGCCTCAAGCCCCATGAAAAACTGTTTTTT.

The V and J genes are TRBV5-1 and TRBJ2-3; no reliable D call. The CDR3 totals 14 residues. V lost 2 bases, J lost 5 bases, and 12 bases lay in between. Germline CDR1 and CDR2: SGHRS and YFSETQ. In DNA form, the CDR3 reads TGCGCCAGCAGCTTTAACCCCCGCGAAGATACGCAGTATTTT. Residues: CASSFNPREDTQYF.

This clonotype was seen only a few times. The chain carries TRBV12-3 or TRBV12-4 and TRBJ1-2; D is undetermined. The CDR3 contains 14 residues. The ends were cut back, 5 bases at V and 1 base at J, with 11 bases in the middle. This CDR3 is CASSEGSVNYGYTF. The DNA for the CDR3 is TGTGCCAGCAGTGAGGGATCGGTTAACTATGGCTACACCTTC.

This clonotype was counted once. The CDR3 reads CASSQVGRSYEQYF. The CDR3, as DNA: TGCGCCAGCAGCCAAGTAGGGAGGTCCTACGAGCAGTACTTC. The rearrangement links TRBV4-3 to TRBJ2-7, with D possibly TRBD2 on 6 matching bases. V gave up 1 base and J gave up 1 base, with 8 bases separating them. The CDR3 extends over 14 amino acids. Looked up from germline, CDR1 is LGHNA and CDR2 is YSLEER.

This chain connects TRBV28 to TRBJ1-4; 7 bases are shared with TRBD1. There are 17 residues in the CDR3. Germline CDR1 is MDHEN and CDR2 is SYDVKM. V lost 2 bases and J lost 3; bases outside the gene matches: 9. CDR3 coding DNA: TGTGCCAGCAGTTTAGGGCCAGGGGGGAGGTCTAATGAAAAACTGTTTTTT. Protein sequence: CASSLGPGGRSNEKLFF.

CDR3 DNA sequence: TGTGCCAGCAGCCCCCGGGCACTATCTTTTTTGGGCTACACCTTC. Encoded protein: CASSPRALSFLGYTF. This chain uses TRBV7-2 with TRBJ1-2; no reliable D call. The V gene's germline CDR1 is SGHTA and CDR2 FQGNSA. V lost 5 bases to trimming and J lost 8 bases, with 21 bases between them. The CDR3 extends over 15 amino acids.

This chain links TRBV5-1 with TRBJ1-1; 8 bases line up with TRBD1. The CDR3 spans 15 residues. J lost 4 bases, V lost 4 bases, and 9 bases had no gene match. The germline V gene has CDR1 SGHRS and CDR2 YFSETQ. CDR3 region: CASSQRTGRGTEAFF. DNA for the CDR3: TGCGCCAGCAGCCAGAGGACAGGGCGGGGCACTGAAGCTTTCTTT.

This clonotype turned up a few times. V gene TRBV20-1 combines with J gene TRBJ1-2, with 11 nucleotides matching TRBD1. From germline, CDR1 is DFQATT and CDR2 SNEGSKA (reference sequence). The CDR3 extends over 14 amino acids. V shed 5 bases and J 2 bases; nucleotides not matched to a gene: 4. CDR3 in amino acids: CSAPRTGGNYGYTF. CDR3 bases: TGCAGTGCTCCGCGGACAGGGGGCAACTATGGCTACACCTTC.